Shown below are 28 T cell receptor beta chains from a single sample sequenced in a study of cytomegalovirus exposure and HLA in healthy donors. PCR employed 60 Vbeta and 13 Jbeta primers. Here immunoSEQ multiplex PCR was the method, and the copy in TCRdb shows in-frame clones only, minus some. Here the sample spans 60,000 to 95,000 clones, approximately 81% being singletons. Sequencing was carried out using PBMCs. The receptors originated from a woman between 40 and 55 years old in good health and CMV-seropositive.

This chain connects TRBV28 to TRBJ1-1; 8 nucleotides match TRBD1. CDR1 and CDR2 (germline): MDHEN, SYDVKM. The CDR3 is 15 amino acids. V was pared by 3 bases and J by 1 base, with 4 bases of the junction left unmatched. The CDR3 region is CASSLWGTGNTEAFF. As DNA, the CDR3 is TGTGCCAGCAGTTTGTGGGGGACAGGGAACACTGAAGCTTTCTTT.

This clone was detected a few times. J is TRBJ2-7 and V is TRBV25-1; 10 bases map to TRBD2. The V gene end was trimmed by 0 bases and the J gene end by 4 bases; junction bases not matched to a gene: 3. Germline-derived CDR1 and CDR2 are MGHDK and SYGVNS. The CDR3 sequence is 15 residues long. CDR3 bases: TGTGCCAGCAGTGAATATCTAGCGGGGGAGTACGAGCAGTACTTC. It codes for CASSEYLAGEYEQYF.

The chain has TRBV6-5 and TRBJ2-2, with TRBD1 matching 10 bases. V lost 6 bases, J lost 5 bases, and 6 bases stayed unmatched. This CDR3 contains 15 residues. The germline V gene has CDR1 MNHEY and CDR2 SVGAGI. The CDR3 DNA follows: TGTGCCAGCAGGTGGACAGGGGGTGGGACCGGGGAGCTGTTTTTT. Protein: CASRWTGGGTGELFF.

The CDR3 is CASKITPAAWTEAFF. The DNA for the CDR3 is TGTGCCAGCAAAATTACCCCCGCGGCGTGGACTGAAGCTTTCTTT. This chain joins TRBV7-2 and TRBJ1-1; D gene ambiguous. V lost 7 bases and J lost 5, with 20 bases in between. There are 15 residues in the CDR3. CDR1 is SGHTA and CDR2 is FQGNSA in the germline V gene.

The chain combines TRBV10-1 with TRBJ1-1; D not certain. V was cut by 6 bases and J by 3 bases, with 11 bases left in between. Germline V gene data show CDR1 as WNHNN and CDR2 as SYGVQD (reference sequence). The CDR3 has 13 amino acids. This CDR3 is CASRDNLDTEAFF. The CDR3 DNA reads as TGCGCCAGCAGAGACAACTTGGACACTGAAGCTTTCTTT.

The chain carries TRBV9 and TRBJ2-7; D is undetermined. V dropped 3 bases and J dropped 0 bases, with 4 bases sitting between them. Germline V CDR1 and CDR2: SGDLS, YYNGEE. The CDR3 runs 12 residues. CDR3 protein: CASSANSYEQYF. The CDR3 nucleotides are TGTGCCAGCAGCGCAAACTCCTACGAGCAGTACTTC.

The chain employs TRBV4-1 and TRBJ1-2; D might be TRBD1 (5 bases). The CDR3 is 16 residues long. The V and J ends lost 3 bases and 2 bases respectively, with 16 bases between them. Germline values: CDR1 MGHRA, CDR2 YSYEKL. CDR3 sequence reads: CASSQLIRGRNYGYTF. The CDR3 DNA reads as TGCGCCAGCAGCCAGTTAATAAGGGGTAGGAACTATGGCTACACCTTC.

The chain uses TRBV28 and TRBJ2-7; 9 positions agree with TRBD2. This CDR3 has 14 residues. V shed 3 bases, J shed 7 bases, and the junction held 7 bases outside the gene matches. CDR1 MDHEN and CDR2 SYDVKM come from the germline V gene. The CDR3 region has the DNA TGTGCCAGCAGTTTTCTAGCGGGGCCGAGGGAGCAGTACTTC. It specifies CASSFLAGPREQYF.

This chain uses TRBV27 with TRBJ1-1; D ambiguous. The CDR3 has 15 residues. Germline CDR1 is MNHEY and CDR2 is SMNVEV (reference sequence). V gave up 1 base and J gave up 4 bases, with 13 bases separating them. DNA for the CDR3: TGTGCCAGCAGTTTATACGGGGATCAAGGCACTGAAGCTTTCTTT. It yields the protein CASSLYGDQGTEAFF.

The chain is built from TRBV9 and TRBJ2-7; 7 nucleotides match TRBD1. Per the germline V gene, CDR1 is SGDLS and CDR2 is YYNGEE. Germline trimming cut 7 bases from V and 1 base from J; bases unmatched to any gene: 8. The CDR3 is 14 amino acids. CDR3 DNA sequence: TGTGCCAGCGGTACCGGGACAGAATCCTACGAGCAGTACTTC. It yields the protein CASGTGTESYEQYF. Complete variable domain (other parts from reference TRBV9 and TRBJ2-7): DSGVTQTPKHLITATGQRVTLRCSPRSGDLSVYWYQQSLDQGLQFLIQYYNGEERAKGNILERFSAQQFPDLHSELNLSSLELGDSALYFCASGTGTESYEQYFGPGTRLTVT.

The CDR3 spells CATRGQNTDTQYF. The CDR3 DNA sequence: TGTGCCACCCGAGGACAGAACACAGATACGCAGTATTTT. The rearrangement links TRBV27 to TRBJ2-3; tentatively, D is TRBD1 (6 bases). The germline V gene has CDR1 MNHEY and CDR2 SMNVEV (reference sequence). Between the trimmed V and J ends, which lost 10 bases and 2 bases, there was a span of 13 bases. The CDR3 sequence is 13 residues long.

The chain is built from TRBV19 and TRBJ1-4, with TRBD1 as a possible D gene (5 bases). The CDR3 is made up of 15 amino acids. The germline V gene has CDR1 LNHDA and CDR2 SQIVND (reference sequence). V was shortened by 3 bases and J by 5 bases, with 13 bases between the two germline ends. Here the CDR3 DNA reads TGTGCCAGTAGTATGGGGCCTGGAGCGAATGAAAAACTGTTTTTT. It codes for CASSMGPGANEKLFF.

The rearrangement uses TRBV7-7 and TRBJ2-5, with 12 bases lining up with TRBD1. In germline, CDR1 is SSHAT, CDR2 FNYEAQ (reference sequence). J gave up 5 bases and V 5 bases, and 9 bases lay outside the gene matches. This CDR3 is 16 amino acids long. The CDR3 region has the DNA TGTGCCAGCAGCCTCCCCGGGACAGGGGGCGGTGAGACCCAGTACTTC. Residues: CASSLPGTGGGETQYF.

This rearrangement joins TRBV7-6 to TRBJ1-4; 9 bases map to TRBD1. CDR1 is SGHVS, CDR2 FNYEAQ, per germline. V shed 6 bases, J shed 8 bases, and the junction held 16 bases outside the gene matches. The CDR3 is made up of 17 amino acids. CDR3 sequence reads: CASSFMGTGPGNEKLFF. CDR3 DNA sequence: TGTGCCAGCAGTTTTATGGGGACAGGGCCGGGGAACGAAAAACTGTTTTTT.

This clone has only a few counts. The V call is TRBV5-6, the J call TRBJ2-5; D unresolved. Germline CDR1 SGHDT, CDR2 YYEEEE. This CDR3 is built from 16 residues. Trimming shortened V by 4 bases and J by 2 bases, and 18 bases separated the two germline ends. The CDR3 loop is CASSGRLLTEQETQYF. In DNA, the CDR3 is TGTGCCAGCAGCGGCCGTTTGCTTACAGAACAAGAGACCCAGTACTTC.

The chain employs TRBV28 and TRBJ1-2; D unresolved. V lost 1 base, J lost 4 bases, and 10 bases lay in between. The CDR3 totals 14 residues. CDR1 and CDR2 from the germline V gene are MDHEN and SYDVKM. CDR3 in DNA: TGTGCCAGCAGTTTATTAGAGGTCTCCTATGGCTACACCTTC. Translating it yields CASSLLEVSYGYTF.

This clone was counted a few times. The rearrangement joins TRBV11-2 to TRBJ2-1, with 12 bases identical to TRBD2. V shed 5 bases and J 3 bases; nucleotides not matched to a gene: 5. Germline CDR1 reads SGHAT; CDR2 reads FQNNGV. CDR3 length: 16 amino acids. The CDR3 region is CASSQRLAGVYNEQFF. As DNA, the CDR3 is TGTGCCAGCAGCCAGAGACTAGCGGGGGTCTACAATGAGCAGTTCTTC.

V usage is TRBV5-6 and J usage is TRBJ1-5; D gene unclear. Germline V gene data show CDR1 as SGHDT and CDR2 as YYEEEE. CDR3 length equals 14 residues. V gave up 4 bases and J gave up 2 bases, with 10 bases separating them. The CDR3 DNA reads TGTGCCAGCAGCCCGGGAGTTCGCAATCAGCCCCAGCATTTT. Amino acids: CASSPGVRNQPQHF.

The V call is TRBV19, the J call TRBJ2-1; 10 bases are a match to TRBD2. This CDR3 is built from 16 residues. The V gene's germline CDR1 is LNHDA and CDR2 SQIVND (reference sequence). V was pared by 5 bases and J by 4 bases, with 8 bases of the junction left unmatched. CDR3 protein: CASSFLAGVQYNEQFF. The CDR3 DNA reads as TGTGCCAGTAGTTTCCTAGCGGGGGTCCAATACAATGAGCAGTTCTTC. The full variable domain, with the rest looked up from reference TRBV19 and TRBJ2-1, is DGGITQSPKYLFRKEGQNVTLSCEQNLNHDAMYWYRQDPGQGLRLIYYSQIVNDFQKGDIAEGYSVSREKKESFPLTVTSAQKNPTAFYLCASSFLAGVQYNEQFFGPGTRLTVL.

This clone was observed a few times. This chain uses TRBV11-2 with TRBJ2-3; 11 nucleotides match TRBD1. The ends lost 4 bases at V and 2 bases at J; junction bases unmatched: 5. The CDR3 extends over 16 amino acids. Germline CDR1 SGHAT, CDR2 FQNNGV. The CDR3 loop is CASSSGTGGNTDTQYF. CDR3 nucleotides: TGTGCCAGCAGCTCGGGGACAGGGGGAAACACAGATACGCAGTATTTT.

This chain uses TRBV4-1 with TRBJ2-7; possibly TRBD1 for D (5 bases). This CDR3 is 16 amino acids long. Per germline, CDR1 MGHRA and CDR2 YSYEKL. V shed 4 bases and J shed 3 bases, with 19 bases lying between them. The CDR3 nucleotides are TGCGCCAGCAGCCGAGATGACACCTGGGGCATCTACGAGCAGTACTTC. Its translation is CASSRDDTWGIYEQYF.

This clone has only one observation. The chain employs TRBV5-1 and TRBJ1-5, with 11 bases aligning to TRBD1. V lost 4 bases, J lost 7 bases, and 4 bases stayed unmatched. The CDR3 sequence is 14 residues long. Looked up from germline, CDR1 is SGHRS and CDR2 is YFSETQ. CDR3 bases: TGCGCCAGCAGCCAGGGACAGGGGGAGCAGCCCCAGCATTTT. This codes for CASSQGQGEQPQHF.

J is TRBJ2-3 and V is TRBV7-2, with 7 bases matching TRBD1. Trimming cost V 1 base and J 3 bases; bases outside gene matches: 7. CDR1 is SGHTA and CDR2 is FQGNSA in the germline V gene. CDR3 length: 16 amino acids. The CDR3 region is CASSLEGARGTDTQYF. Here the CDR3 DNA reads TGTGCCAGCAGCTTAGAGGGGGCTAGGGGTACAGATACGCAGTATTTT.

DNA of the CDR3: TGTGCCAGCAGCCAGGGACAGGGGGTCGGGAATGAAAAACTGTTTTTT. It yields the protein CASSQGQGVGNEKLFF. The chain uses TRBV7-2 and TRBJ1-4; 11 nucleotides match TRBD1. Germline assignment: CDR1 SGHTA and CDR2 FQGNSA. The V gene end was trimmed by 5 bases and the J gene end by 5 bases; junction bases not matched to a gene: 7. The CDR3 sequence is 16 residues long.

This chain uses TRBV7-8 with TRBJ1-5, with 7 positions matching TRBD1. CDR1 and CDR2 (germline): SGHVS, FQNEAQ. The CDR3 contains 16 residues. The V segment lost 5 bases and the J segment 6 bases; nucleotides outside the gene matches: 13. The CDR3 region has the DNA TGTGCCAGCAGCCCACCCCGACAGGGATGGAGTCAGCCCCAGCATTTT. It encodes CASSPPRQGWSQPQHF.

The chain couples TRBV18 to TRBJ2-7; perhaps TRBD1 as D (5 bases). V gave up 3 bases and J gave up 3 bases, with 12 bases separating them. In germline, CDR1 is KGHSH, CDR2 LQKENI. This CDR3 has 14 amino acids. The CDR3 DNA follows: TGTGCCAGCTCACCGACCGACGGACACTACGAGCAGTACTTC. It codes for CASSPTDGHYEQYF.

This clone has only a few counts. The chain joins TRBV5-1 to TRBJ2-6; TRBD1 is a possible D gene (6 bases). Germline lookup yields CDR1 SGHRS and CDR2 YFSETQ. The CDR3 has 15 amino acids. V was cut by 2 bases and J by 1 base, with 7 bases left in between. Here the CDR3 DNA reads TGCGCCAGCAGCTTCACAGGGTCTGGGGCCAACGTCCTGACTTTC. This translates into CASSFTGSGANVLTF.

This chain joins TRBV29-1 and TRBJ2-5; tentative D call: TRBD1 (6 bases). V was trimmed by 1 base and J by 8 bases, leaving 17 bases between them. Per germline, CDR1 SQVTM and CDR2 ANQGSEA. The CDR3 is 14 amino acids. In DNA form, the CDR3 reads TGCAGCGTTGAAGGAGAAACAGGGACGGTCACCCAGTACTTC. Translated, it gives CSVEGETGTVTQYF.